The subject of this entry is one T cell receptor beta chain. V shed 5 bases and J shed 6 bases, with 13 bases lying between them. Germline V lookup: CDR1 SGHAT, CDR2 FQNNGV. The CDR3 runs to 14 residues. Amplification of TCR beta CDR3 regions used RNA as the template. Carried out on the TCR CDR3, a first-round RT-PCR used the HTBI primer set. TCRdb independently ran MiXCR on the multiplex PCR reads; one entry per CDR3 protein. The sample yields over 700,000 distinct CDR3 sequences, about 38% seen once. The source of the sample is a study of T cells in Graves' hyperthyroidism and ophthalmopathy. J is TRBJ2-2 and V is TRBV11-2, with D perhaps given as TRBD1 or TRBD2 (6 bases each). Sequencing input: blood. This receptor was taken from a man between 18 and 35 years old with Graves' hyperthyroidism. CDR3 residues: CASSGGGIAGELFF. The DNA of the CDR3 is TGTGCCAGCAGCGGGGGCGGGATCGCCGGGGAGCTGTTTTTT.